This T cell receptor beta chain was observed in a study of OX40 agonist ivuxolimab in advanced cancers. The study, taken as a whole, reports: Some nonresponders also had low normalized T-cell clonal expansion.

Looked up from germline, CDR1 is SGHVS and CDR2 is FQNEAQ. The CDR3 length is 15 residues. V was clipped by 1 base and J by 5 bases; unmatched bases: 2. This clone was counted only a few times. What it recognizes is unknown. The repertoire was sequenced with immunoSEQ multiplex PCR; TCRdb's copy has only in-frame clones and lacks some. The sample carries tens of thousands of clones, 80% to 95% recorded once. The source material was CD4+ or CD8+ T cells sorted from blood, sampled in a trial of the OX40 agonist ivuxolimab. The source is an adult with an advanced solid tumor such as melanoma, head and neck, liver or kidney cancer. The chain uses TRBV7-8 and TRBJ2-1, with 10 positions matching TRBD2. In nucleotides, the CDR3 is TGTGCCAGCAGCTTAGGGACTAGCGGTAACAATGAGCAGTTCTTC. This gives the protein CASSLGTSGNNEQFF.